The present entry profiles one T cell receptor (beta chain) with its context. Antigen unknown. The germline V gene encodes CDR1 SGHKS and CDR2 YYEKEE (reference sequence). The V segment lost 4 bases and the J segment 8 bases; nucleotides outside the gene matches: 10. The CDR3 is 14 residues long. Primers included in the PCR were 60 Vbeta and 13 Jbeta primers. Profiled with immunoSEQ multiplex PCR; TCRdb holds only in-frame clones, not every one. The data show more than 200,000 clones, approximately 70% seen once. These data belong to a study of cytomegalovirus exposure and HLA in healthy donors. The study's findings and limits: It was assumed in the presence/absence analyses that sequencing depth was roughly uniform across donors. Later work found that TCR association rates differed between HLA loci; DRB1 had the most and HLA-C the fewest.

The V and J genes are TRBV5-5 and TRBJ1-2; 8 bases match TRBD1. Sequencing input: PBMCs. This receptor was obtained from a man in his forties in good health and CMV-seropositive. The CDR3 reads CASSLTTGVGGYTF. The CDR3 region has the DNA TGTGCCAGCAGCCTAACGACAGGGGTAGGCGGCTACACCTTC.